This T cell receptor beta chain was captured in a study of blood T cell repertoires in COVID-19. With V trimmed by 3 bases and J by 5 bases, 9 bases remained unmatched. The CDR3 is 16 residues long. Germline V CDR1 and CDR2: DFQATT, SNEGSKA (reference sequence). The assay was immunoSEQ multiplex PCR, and TCRdb's table has in-frame clones only and misses some. This table holds about 190,000 clones, 70% to 80% found once. This clonotype originated in a woman aged 50 to 60 with acute or convalescent COVID-19. J is TRBJ2-3 and V is TRBV20-1; 12 bases match TRBD2. The source material was peripheral blood. The CDR3 region has the DNA TGCAGTGCTAGTATGGGACTAGCGGGTCCGGGAGATACGCAGTATTTT. This gives the protein CSASMGLAGPGDTQYF.